Shown below are 2 T cell receptor beta chains from a single sample sequenced in a study of T cells expressing NK-cell markers. TCRdb reprocessed the 5' RACE reads and reports one entry per CDR3 protein, with no DNA. This sample contains a few hundred thousand distinct CDR3 sequences. Material: blood T cells: a sorted CD56 or NKG2C T cell subset, CD4+ or CD8+ T cells, or bulk PBMC T cells (not recorded which). These receptors all come from a woman between 45 and 65 years old in good health.

The V gene is TRBV12-3 or TRBV12-4, the J gene TRBJ1-3; TCRdb's assignment of TRBD1 cannot be checked, as there is no DNA. CDR3 size: 14 residues. The CDR3 is CASSSGTVGNTIYF.

Here the CDR3 reads CASSPGANVLTF. This chain joins TRBV12-3 or TRBV12-4 and TRBJ2-6. There are 12 residues in the CDR3.